This TCR beta chain was identified during a study of T cell responses to AZD1222 COVID-19 vaccine. About this clone itself: What it binds is unknown.

General study points: Repertoires were obtained only post-peak T cell response.

Sequencing was performed with immunoSEQ multiplex PCR; in TCRdb, only in-frame clones are kept and a portion is missing. Of some 110,000 clones listed, approximately 90% are singletons. Here the sequenced sample was peripheral blood, taken 28 days after the second AZD1222 dose. The clonotype was recovered from an adult who received the AZD1222 COVID-19 vaccine.

CDR3 sequence (DNA): TGTGCCAGCATCTCTACACAGGGGTTGGAGACCTTC. Protein sequence: CASISTQGLETF. The rearrangement joins TRBV5-4 to TRBJ1-2; 7 nucleotides match TRBD1. The J segment lost 14 bases and the V segment lost 6 bases, leaving 13 bases of the junction unmatched. CDR3 length: 12 residues. Germline loops: CDR1 SGHNT, CDR2 YYREEE (reference sequence).